This T cell receptor (beta chain) was sequenced during a study of blood T cell repertoires in COVID-19. Study in general: Acute-phase and convalescent COVID-19 samples originated in the United States, Italy and Spain.

As originally analysed: Nucleated cell counts were estimated from reference gene primer amplification. Only in-frame clones appear in the TCRdb table, and some are missing; sequencing was by immunoSEQ multiplex PCR. Clone size and V and J calls were adopted from that table, with D and trimming inferred from the DNA. This sample has around 110,000 clones, with approximately 85% found just once. CDR1 MNHNS and CDR2 SASEGT come from the germline V gene. V lost 3 bases to trimming and J lost 0 bases; unmatched junction nucleotides: 5. This CDR3 has 16 amino acids. The specimen sequenced was peripheral blood. The chain is built from TRBV6-1 and TRBJ1-3, with TRBD1 matching 7 bases. The clonotype comes from a man aged 65 to 85 with acute or convalescent COVID-19. The CDR3 sequence: CASSDPGQHSGNTIYF. For the CDR3, the DNA is TGTGCCAGCAGTGATCCGGGACAGCACTCTGGAAACACCATATATTTT.